This TCR beta chain originates from a study of blood T cell repertoires in COVID-19. At the level of the study: The analysed material was cDNA or gDNA that came from T cells, B-cell-depleted T cells, or PBMCs.

From germline, CDR1 is SQVTM and CDR2 ANQGSEA. V gave up 4 bases and J gave up 4 bases; unmatched junction bases: 23. The CDR3 runs 19 residues. In the authors' methods: From reference gene primer amplification, estimates of nucleated cell counts were derived. Measured with immunoSEQ multiplex PCR; TCRdb has only the in-frame clones, and not every one. That table supplies the V and J calls and clone size; D and trimming were determined from the DNA. This table has approximately 76,000 clones, about 83% appearing once. The TCR originated in a young man with acute or convalescent COVID-19. The chain combines TRBV29-1 with TRBJ2-3, with 7 positions matching TRBD1. What was sequenced was peripheral blood. The CDR3 region is CSVAGPRGGRPTTSDTQYF. The DNA of the CDR3 is TGCAGCGTTGCGGGTCCCAGAGGGGGCAGGCCAACAACATCAGATACGCAGTATTTT.